This TCR beta chain derives from a study of response to subunit inactivated influenza vaccine. This clonotype turned up a few times. Its antigen is not identified. In TCRdb, the RT-PCR reads were re-called with MiXCR into one record per CDR3 protein. The data hold 450,000 to 600,000 distinct CDR3 sequences, with less than 8% observed a single time. Study findings and constraints: The authors proposed limited new T cell recruitment per seasonal influenza vaccination.

The sequenced sample was PBMCs from blood, obtained roughly 24 months after vaccination. The clonotype was recovered from a man aged 50 to 69 who received an inactivated influenza vaccine.

The CDR3 loop is CSAFPQRGADTQYF. The CDR3 bases are TGCAGTGCTTTCCCCCAGCGGGGTGCAGATACGCAGTATTTT. The chain joins TRBV20-1 to TRBJ2-3; 7 bases are a match to TRBD2. Germline V gene sequence: CDR1 DFQATT, CDR2 SNEGSKA (reference sequence). The junction had 9 bases not matched to a gene; V was cut back by 5 bases and J by 4 bases. The CDR3 runs 14 residues.